This is a list of T cell receptor beta chains from one sample in a study of T cell changes during pregnancy in multiple sclerosis. Some clones are missing from TCRdb's copy, which holds only in-frame ones; the method was immunoSEQ multiplex PCR. The profile shows 55,000 or so clones, approximately 90% of them singletons. This specimen was CD4+ T cells from peripheral blood mononuclear cells, taken in the first trimester of pregnancy. These TCRs come from a female donor with multiple sclerosis, enrolled in a pregnancy study. Each CDR3 is given without its conserved first and last residue.

V: TRBV4-2; J: TRBJ2-5; CDR3: ASSPGGPGEETQY
V: TRBV28; J: TRBJ2-6; CDR3: ASSPGTGLSGANVLT
V: TRBV5-6; J: TRBJ1-2; CDR3: ASSLSGMVGYT
V: TRBV7-8; J: TRBJ1-2; CDR3: ASSLGTGGFA
V: TRBV7-9; J: TRBJ2-5; CDR3: ASSLETGWETQY
V: TRBV7-9; J: TRBJ2-3; CDR3: ASERSDTQY
V: TRBV28; J: TRBJ2-7; CDR3: ATKPGLVRGGLSEQY
V: TRBV11-2; J: TRBJ1-4; CDR3: ASSLDLTGRNEKLF
V: TRBV4-3; J: TRBJ2-3; CDR3: ASSQDSWTTYTDTQY
V: TRBV28; J: TRBJ1-6; CDR3: ASSSGGQGNSPLH
V: TRBV27; J: TRBJ1-6; CDR3: ASLPVSYNSPLH
V: TRBV19; J: TRBJ2-1; CDR3: ASSIDGLASFYNEQF
V: TRBV25-1; J: TRBJ1-2; CDR3: ASSELSRGNYGYT
V: TRBV2; J: TRBJ2-2; CDR3: ASSSGRGELF
V: TRBV28; J: TRBJ1-2; CDR3: ASSLQDRTPNYGYT
V: TRBV9; J: TRBJ2-1; CDR3: ASSVGLADNEQF
V: TRBV12-5; J: TRBJ1-1; CDR3: ASGSDPLGTLKAF
V: TRBV5-1; J: TRBJ2-1; CDR3: ASSLQGRPSYNEQF
V: TRBV27; J: TRBJ2-7; CDR3: ASSLQAGRYEQY
V: TRBV30; J: TRBJ2-1; CDR3: AWGLKHNEQF
V: TRBV7-3; J: TRBJ2-1; CDR3: ASSLRPSGGSEQF
V: TRBV2; J: TRBJ1-5; CDR3: ASSSSPTGTQH
V: TRBV19; J: TRBJ2-1; CDR3: ASSIPRLGRDNEQF
V: TRBV5-1; J: TRBJ1-3; CDR3: ASSLAGVSGNTIY
V: TRBV7-9; J: TRBJ1-4; CDR3: ASSPKGATNEKLF
V: TRBV19; J: TRBJ2-1; CDR3: ASRFGGPSNEQF
V: TRBV28; J: TRBJ2-7; CDR3: ASIAGGFHEQY
V: TRBV2; J: TRBJ2-1; CDR3: ASRGTGRNEQF
V: TRBV5-5; J: TRBJ2-1; CDR3: ASSLVVMLAFEQF
V: TRBV10-3; J: TRBJ2-1; CDR3: AIRPWTSGRNYNEQF
V: TRBV18; J: TRBJ2-1; CDR3: ASSPGQGNSYNEQF
V: TRBV28; J: TRBJ1-1; CDR3: ASSLYWGQSNTEAF
V: TRBV28; J: TRBJ1-6; CDR3: ASSFPGTGFWYSPLH
V: TRBV11-2; J: TRBJ1-2; CDR3: ASSFGFSGTGDYGYT
V: TRBV29-1; J: TRBJ2-3; CDR3: SVEGGRSGRSTDTQY
V: TRBV14; J: TRBJ2-2; CDR3: ASSQDWGEVGELF